These 24 T cell receptor beta chains were sequenced from one sample in a study of cytomegalovirus exposure and HLA in healthy donors. Libraries were prepared by immunoSEQ multiplex PCR; TCRdb keeps only in-frame clonotypes and omits some of them. The sample has over 150,000 clones, approximately 86% seen once. The sample consisted of PBMCs. The receptors originated from a woman between 18 and 30 years old in good health and CMV-seronegative.

This clone was seen just once. V usage is TRBV6-4 and J usage is TRBJ2-1; TRBD2 aligns across 9 bases. Trimming cost V 6 bases and J 4 bases; bases outside gene matches: 7. Germline-derived CDR1 and CDR2 are MRHNA and SNTAGT. The length of the CDR3 is 15 residues. The CDR3 here is CASSHVAGEYNEQFF. In nucleotides, the CDR3 is TGTGCCAGCAGCCATGTAGCGGGAGAATACAATGAGCAGTTCTTC.

V is TRBV19 and J is TRBJ1-5; D is uncertain. The CDR3 length is 16 residues. Trimming took 5 bases from V and 4 from J, leaving 18 bases between them. The germline CDR1 and CDR2 sequences are LNHDA and SQIVND (reference sequence). Here the CDR3 reads CASSPFGNGQNQPQHF. Here the CDR3 DNA reads TGTGCCAGTAGTCCGTTCGGGAACGGGCAAAATCAGCCCCAGCATTTT.

This chain joins TRBV27 and TRBJ2-3; D is possibly TRBD2 (6 bases). Trimming stripped 4 bases from V and 3 bases from J, with 20 bases between. The CDR3 has 17 amino acids. CDR1 is MNHEY, CDR2 SMNVEV, per germline (reference sequence). CDR3 loop: CASSSYRGNVRTDTQYF. DNA of the CDR3: TGTGCCAGCAGTTCGTACCGGGGGAACGTTAGAACAGATACGCAGTATTTT.

The chain employs TRBV4-1 and TRBJ1-2; no clear D. CDR3 length: 12 amino acids. Trimming took off 5 bases at V and 8 bases at J, with 12 bases between the two ends. CDR1 is MGHRA, CDR2 YSYEKL, per germline. The CDR3 protein is CASSAGSDGYTF. The CDR3 region has the DNA TGCGCCAGCAGCGCGGGATCGGACGGCTACACCTTC.

The chain recombines TRBV2 with TRBJ2-1; no definite D call. Germline values: CDR1 SNHLY, CDR2 FYNNEI. The CDR3 is 11 residues long. Trimming took 1 base from V and 13 from J, leaving 8 bases between them. The CDR3 reads CASSEDSLQFF. The CDR3 nucleotides are TGTGCCAGCAGTGAAGATTCCCTCCAGTTCTTC.

The chain couples TRBV6-6 to TRBJ2-7; 7 nucleotides line up with TRBD1. Germline loops: CDR1 MNHNY, CDR2 SVGAGI (reference sequence). After removal of 2 bases from V and 7 bases from J, the junction contained 14 bases not matched to a gene. The CDR3 spans 16 residues. CDR3 amino acids: CASSYSWTEGANEQYF. The CDR3 DNA sequence: TGTGCCAGCAGTTACAGCTGGACAGAGGGGGCTAATGAGCAGTACTTC.

The chain has TRBV10-3 and TRBJ2-1; 9 bases are a match to TRBD1. After removal of 6 bases from V and 7 bases from J, the junction contained 7 bases not matched to a gene. The germline V gene encodes CDR1 ENHRY and CDR2 SYGVKD. This CDR3 has 14 amino acids. DNA for the CDR3: TGTGCCATCAGCGACCCGGGACAGGGAAATGAGCAGTTCTTC. Translation gives CAISDPGQGNEQFF.

The CDR3 is CASSQGENQPQHF. CDR3 nucleotide sequence: TGTGCCAGCTCCCAGGGGGAGAATCAGCCCCAGCATTTT. The rearrangement joins TRBV18 to TRBJ1-5, with 7 bases aligning to TRBD1. The trim removed 6 bases at V and 4 bases at J, leaving 3 bases unmatched. The germline V gene encodes CDR1 KGHSH and CDR2 LQKENI. This CDR3 spans 13 amino acids.

The chain combines TRBV7-9 with TRBJ1-1; 7 bases are shared with TRBD1. Germline V lookup: CDR1 SEHNR, CDR2 FQNEAQ (reference sequence). Trimming at V came to 3 bases and at J to 1 base, leaving 5 bases not matched to a gene. The CDR3 has 15 amino acids. CDR3 loop: CASSFPGQANTEAFF. CDR3 coding DNA: TGTGCCAGCAGCTTTCCAGGACAGGCGAACACTGAAGCTTTCTTT.

The chain uses TRBV6-4 and TRBJ2-1; 8 bases fit TRBD2. Germline V CDR1 and CDR2: MRHNA, SNTAGT. The trim removed 6 bases at V and 6 bases at J, leaving 4 bases unmatched. The CDR3 extends over 13 amino acids. In DNA form, the CDR3 reads TGTGCCAGCAGCCTCGGGGGGGCCAATGAGCAGTTCTTC. This translates into CASSLGGANEQFF.

The chain has TRBV28 and TRBJ1-6, with D uncertain. Per the germline V gene, CDR1 is MDHEN and CDR2 is SYDVKM. The CDR3 sequence is 12 residues long. V was clipped by 7 bases and J by 7 bases, with 8 bases between them. CDR3 loop: CASIGFNSPLHF. The CDR3 DNA reads as TGTGCCAGCATCGGTTTCAATTCACCCCTCCACTTT.

V and J are TRBV7-6 and TRBJ1-1; 10 bases fit TRBD1. The germline V gene has CDR1 SGHVS and CDR2 FNYEAQ. CDR3 length: 14 amino acids. The trim removed 1 base at V and 9 bases at J, leaving 5 bases unmatched. This CDR3 reads CASSLDGTGEKAFF. The CDR3 DNA is TGTGCCAGCAGCTTAGACGGGACAGGGGAGAAAGCTTTCTTT.

The chain links TRBV19 to TRBJ1-2; 10 bases agree with TRBD1. The junction had 5 bases not matched to a gene; V was cut back by 5 bases and J by 5 bases. Germline assignment: CDR1 LNHDA and CDR2 SQIVND (reference sequence). This CDR3 has 14 residues. This chain's CDR3 is CASSSGTGVYGYTF. In DNA form, the CDR3 reads TGTGCCAGTAGTTCTGGGACAGGGGTTTATGGCTACACCTTC.

This clone has just a few counts. V is TRBV5-6 and J is TRBJ1-5; 9 positions match TRBD1. Germline V gene sequence: CDR1 SGHDT, CDR2 YYEEEE. The CDR3 has 15 residues. V shed 3 bases and J 6 bases; nucleotides not matched to a gene: 7. As DNA, the CDR3 is TGTGCCAGCAGCTCAACCACAGGGGGCAGTCAGCCCCAGCATTTT. Translation gives CASSSTTGGSQPQHF.

V gene TRBV7-9 combines with J gene TRBJ2-7; 7 nucleotides line up with TRBD1. This CDR3 spans 15 amino acids. CDR1 is SEHNR and CDR2 is FQNEAQ in the germline V gene (reference sequence). The V gene end was trimmed by 3 bases and the J gene end by 0 bases; junction bases not matched to a gene: 5. CDR3 DNA sequence: TGTGCCAGCAGCTTCTCCCGGGACAGCTCCTACGAGCAGTACTTC. Translation gives CASSFSRDSSYEQYF. Using reference TRBV7-9 and TRBJ2-7 for the parts outside the CDR3, the full variable domain is DTGVSQNPRHKITKRGQNVTFRCDPISEHNRLYWYRQTLGQGPEFLTYFQNEAQLEKSRLLSDRFSAERPKGSFSTLEIQRTEQGDSAMYLCASSFSRDSSYEQYFGPGTRLTVT.

The chain couples TRBV4-3 to TRBJ1-3, with D possibly matching TRBD1 (6 bases). Germline CDR1 and CDR2: LGHNA and YSLEER. The CDR3 consists of 20 residues. V was cut by 2 bases and J by 0 bases, with 23 bases left in between. This CDR3 is CASSQRTVEYSVPSGNTIYF. CDR3 bases: TGCGCCAGCAGCCAACGGACAGTTGAATATAGCGTACCCTCTGGAAACACCATATATTTT.

The V gene is TRBV9, the J gene TRBJ2-2, with D hard to call. Trimming removed 1 base at V and 0 bases at J, with 4 bases between. This CDR3 is built from 14 residues. CDR1 is SGDLS and CDR2 is YYNGEE in the germline V gene. The CDR3 DNA follows: TGTGCCAGCAGCGTATACACGAACACCGGGGAGCTGTTTTTT. Its protein is CASSVYTNTGELFF.

This chain joins TRBV13 and TRBJ1-1; D gene uncertain. The germline V and J ends were trimmed by 5 bases and 0 bases, with 7 bases remaining between them. Germline lookup yields CDR1 PRHDT and CDR2 FYEKMQ (reference sequence). This CDR3 has 13 residues. The CDR3, as DNA: TGTGCCAGCAGCCCGTACATGAACACTGAAGCTTTCTTT. Amino acid sequence: CASSPYMNTEAFF.

This clone was counted a single time. The chain carries TRBV10-3 and TRBJ1-5; D unclear. CDR1 ENHRY and CDR2 SYGVKD come from the germline V gene. Between the trimmed V and J ends, which lost 3 bases and 3 bases, there was a span of 15 bases. This CDR3 spans 16 amino acids. CDR3 sequence: CAISDSYEVSNQPQHF. The CDR3, as DNA: TGTGCCATCAGTGATAGTTATGAAGTTTCCAATCAGCCCCAGCATTTT.

The genes are TRBV27 and TRBJ2-1, with D possibly being TRBD2 (5 bases). CDR3 length: 15 residues. The germline gives CDR1 MNHEY, CDR2 SMNVEV (reference sequence). The V gene lost 6 bases and the J gene lost 3 bases, with 15 bases spanning the gap. CDR3 protein: CASSLGYAGYNEQFF. The CDR3, as DNA: TGTGCCAGCAGCTTAGGATACGCGGGCTACAATGAGCAGTTCTTC.

The chain combines TRBV5-1 with TRBJ1-2, with a weak D call TRBD1 (5 bases). Germline CDR1 is SGHRS and CDR2 is YFSETQ. Trimming shortened V by 1 base and J by 6 bases, and 13 bases separated the two germline ends. CDR3 length: 14 residues. The CDR3 protein is CASSLRQGLDGYTF. Here the CDR3 DNA reads TGCGCCAGCAGCTTGAGGCAGGGTCTGGATGGCTACACCTTC.

This CDR3 is CASSWRQGLNEKLFF. The CDR3 coding sequence is TGTGCCAGCAGCTGGCGACAGGGGCTTAATGAAAAACTGTTTTTT. V usage is TRBV5-6 and J usage is TRBJ1-4, with 8 nucleotides matching TRBD1. The germline V gene has CDR1 SGHDT and CDR2 YYEEEE. The CDR3 length is 15 residues. V shed 3 bases and J 4 bases; nucleotides not matched to a gene: 5.

The genes are TRBV7-9 and TRBJ2-7, with D perhaps matching TRBD2 (6 bases). The germline V gene encodes CDR1 SEHNR and CDR2 FQNEAQ (reference sequence). The CDR3 is 15 residues long. V was trimmed by 5 bases and J by 3 bases, leaving 17 bases between them. This CDR3 is CASSPHQDGSYEQYF. The CDR3 DNA is TGTGCCAGCAGCCCACACCAGGACGGGAGCTACGAGCAGTACTTC.

The chain joins TRBV5-4 to TRBJ1-2; tentatively, D is TRBD1 (5 bases). CDR3 size: 12 residues. Germline V gene data show CDR1 as SGHNT and CDR2 as YYREEE (reference sequence). V shed 4 bases and J shed 6 bases, with 10 bases lying between them. CDR3 DNA sequence: TGTGCCAGCAGCGGGTGGGGGGATGGCTACACCTTC. It yields the protein CASSGWGDGYTF.